The clone carrying this T cell receptor (beta chain) was recorded at least ten times. The antigen is undetermined. From the reads, TCRdb called clonotypes with MiXCR, one entry per CDR3 protein. The sample has 250,000 to 300,000 distinct CDR3 sequences, approximately 15% seen once. This specimen comes from a study of T cell repertoires in cytomegalovirus infection. The overall study: Public TCR beta signature analysis indicated the presence of both CMV infection and matching HLA type. General study points: CMV carriers with the relevant HLA were identified by cumulative public TCR beta family frequency.

Material for sequencing was PBMCs. This receptor was taken from a human donor in good health (CMV status not recorded). Some clones in this sample may be carry-over from other donors' samples.

CDR3 amino acids: CATREVGSYEQYF. CDR3 DNA sequence: TGTGCCACCCGGGAGGTGGGGTCCTACGAGCAGTACTTC. V usage is TRBV6-2 or TRBV6-3 and J usage is TRBJ2-7; 7 bases line up with TRBD2. Germline assignment: CDR1 MNHEY and CDR2 SVGEGT. Trimming removed 10 bases from V and 1 base from J; junction bases left unmatched: 7. The CDR3 is 13 residues long.